One sample yielded the 10 T cell receptor beta chains listed below, sequenced in a study of blood T cell repertoires in COVID-19. The repertoire was sequenced with immunoSEQ multiplex PCR; TCRdb's copy has only in-frame clones and lacks some. Of 85,000 to 130,000 clones in the sample, roughly nine tenths were seen once. Material for sequencing was peripheral blood. Receptors were obtained from a human donor in a cohort sampled during active COVID-19.

This chain joins TRBV3-1 (or the pseudogene TRBV3-2) and TRBJ2-1; 7 bases fit TRBD2. The germline gives CDR1 LGHDT, CDR2 YNNKEL (reference sequence). This CDR3 contains 14 residues. The V and J ends lost 3 bases and 6 bases, in that order; junction bases with no gene match: 5. The CDR3 DNA is TGTGCCAGCAGCCATGCAGCTAGCGGCAATGAGCAGTTCTTC. The encoded protein is CASSHAASGNEQFF.

The chain recombines TRBV6-2 or TRBV6-3 with TRBJ2-1, with TRBD2 as a possible D gene (5 bases). CDR3 length: 15 residues. Germline V gene lookup returns CDR1 MNHEY and CDR2 SVGEGT. With 5 bases removed from V and 3 bases from J, the gap between germline ends came to 14 bases. CDR3 bases: TGTGCCAGCAGTCAGGACTCGGCCCTCTACAATGAGCAGTTCTTC. Protein: CASSQDSALYNEQFF.

The chain combines TRBV6-5 with TRBJ1-1; D remains unclear. Germline assignment: CDR1 MNHEY and CDR2 SVGAGI. The ends were cut back, 4 bases at V and 8 bases at J, with 8 bases in the middle. The CDR3 extends over 11 amino acids. CDR3 in amino acids: CASSFGAEAFF. The CDR3 DNA follows: TGTGCCAGCAGTTTTGGAGCAGAAGCTTTCTTT.

CDR3 nucleotide sequence: TGTGCCAGCAGCCAAACTACGGGGGGCCCCGCAAAACAGTATTTT. Translated, it gives CASSQTTGGPAKQYF. The gene calls are TRBV4-2 and TRBJ2-3, with D maybe TRBD2 (7 bases). Germline CDR1 LGHNA, CDR2 YNFKEQ. CDR3 length equals 15 residues. Trimming pared 2 bases from V and 12 bases from J, leaving 21 bases between.

This chain links TRBV19 with TRBJ1-2, with 7 bases that match TRBD1. The CDR3 totals 16 residues. With V trimmed by 3 bases and J by 7 bases, 14 bases remained unmatched. Per the germline V gene, CDR1 is LNHDA and CDR2 is SQIVND (reference sequence). The CDR3 bases are TGTGCCAGTAGTATCCCCCCTGGTACAGGGGTTTTTGGCTACACCTTC. It codes for CASSIPPGTGVFGYTF.

The genes are TRBV3-1 (or the pseudogene TRBV3-2) and TRBJ2-2; no definite D call. Germline CDR1 is LGHDT and CDR2 is YNNKEL (reference sequence). The V end lost 1 base, the J end lost 1 base, and 7 bases lay between the germline ends. The CDR3 totals 15 residues. CDR3 in DNA: TGTGCCAGCAGCCAAGTAGTATTGAACACCGGGGAGCTGTTTTTT. It specifies CASSQVVLNTGELFF.

The chain couples TRBV14 to TRBJ2-1; maybe TRBD2 (6 bases). Deletions cut 5 bases from V and 7 bases from J, with 18 bases between. The germline V gene encodes CDR1 SGHDN and CDR2 FVKESK. The CDR3 spans 15 residues. CDR3 in amino acids: CASSGGQLLANEQFF. Written as DNA, the CDR3 is TGTGCCAGCAGCGGAGGGCAGCTTTTGGCTAATGAGCAGTTCTTC.

The chain recombines TRBV28 with TRBJ2-5, with TRBD2 matching over 8 bases. Germline CDR1 reads MDHEN; CDR2 reads SYDVKM. Trimming took 10 bases from V and 3 from J; bases not matched to a gene: 4. The CDR3 is 12 residues long. The CDR3 DNA follows: TGTGCCACTGCGGGAGGCGAAGAGACCCAGTACTTC. Translated: CATAGGEETQYF.

The chain recombines TRBV28 with TRBJ1-2; unclear D gene. Germline V gene lookup returns CDR1 MDHEN and CDR2 SYDVKM. This CDR3 is built from 13 residues. Trimming removed 5 bases at V and 6 bases at J, with 13 bases between. CDR3 nucleotide sequence: TGTGCCAGCAGTGAGACTGACCTTCATGGCTACACCTTC. It yields the protein CASSETDLHGYTF.

This chain connects TRBV12-3 or TRBV12-4 to TRBJ2-3, with D uncertain. V was clipped by 6 bases and J by 6 bases, with 7 bases between them. This CDR3 region has 11 residues. This CDR3 reads CASSTRDTQYF. The CDR3 DNA sequence: TGTGCCAGCAGCACCCGGGATACGCAGTATTTT.